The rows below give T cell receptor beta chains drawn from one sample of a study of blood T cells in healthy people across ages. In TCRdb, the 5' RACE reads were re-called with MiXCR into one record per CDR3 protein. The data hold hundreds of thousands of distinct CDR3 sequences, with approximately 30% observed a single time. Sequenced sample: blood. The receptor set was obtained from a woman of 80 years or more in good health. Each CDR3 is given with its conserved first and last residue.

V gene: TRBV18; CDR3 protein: CASSPGQLPGYTF
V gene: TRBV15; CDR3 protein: CATSKGGGKETQYF
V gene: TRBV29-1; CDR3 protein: CSVEDRGGGYTF
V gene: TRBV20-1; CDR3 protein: CSASRGADNSPLHF
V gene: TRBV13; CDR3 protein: CASTAARRESDTQYF
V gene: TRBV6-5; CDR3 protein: CASSYSRGGDRDVQFF
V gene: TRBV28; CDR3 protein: CASSLKVGGLGNTEAFF
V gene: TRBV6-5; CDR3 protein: CASSSSLGLAGGHETQYF
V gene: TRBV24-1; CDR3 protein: CATSDSNFGGTDTQYF
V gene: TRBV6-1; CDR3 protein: CASSEHWIGNAEQYF
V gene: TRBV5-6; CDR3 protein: CASSQGIQETQYF
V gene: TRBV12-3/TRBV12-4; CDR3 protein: CASSYRRTNSYEQYF
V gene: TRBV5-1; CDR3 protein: CASSHFSGGAYYNEQFF
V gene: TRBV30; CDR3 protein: CAFAKTGSGNTIYF
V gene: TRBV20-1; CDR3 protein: CSASGLAVADTQYF
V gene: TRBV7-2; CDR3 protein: CASSFYRGNTEAFF
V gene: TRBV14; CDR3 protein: CASSQKVNSPLHF
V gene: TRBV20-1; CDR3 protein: CSAGPDWYQETQYF
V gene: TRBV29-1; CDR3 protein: CSVEGRAQNTGELFF
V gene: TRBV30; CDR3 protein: CAAGGNYGYTF
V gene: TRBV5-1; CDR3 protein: CASSQGGLAGYNEQFF
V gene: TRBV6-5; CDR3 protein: CARGSQHYEQYF
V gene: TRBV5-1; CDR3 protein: CASSYLGTSGGYTF
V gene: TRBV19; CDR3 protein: CASSIGNSGGQETQYF
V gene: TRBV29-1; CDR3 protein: CSVVKRPVLGETQYF
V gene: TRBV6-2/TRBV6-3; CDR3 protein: CASSYDSGRNQPQHF
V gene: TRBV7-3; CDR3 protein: CASSLAGTSGFPTDTQYF
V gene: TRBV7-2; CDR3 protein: CASSSLKEGTQYF
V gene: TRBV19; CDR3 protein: CASSPSSRTVNQPPHF